These T cell receptor beta chains were read from a single sample in a study of T cells after yellow fever vaccination. Each CDR3 protein gets one entry after TCRdb re-called the 5' RACE reads with MiXCR. Here the sample spans approximately 13,000 distinct CDR3 sequences, approximately 4.9% being singletons. This specimen consisted of PBMCs, either bulk or a sorted T-cell subset (CD4+, CD8+, memory, or dextramer-sorted; not recorded which), obtained 45 days after the yellow fever booster vaccination. These receptors all come from a man younger than 45 who received the YFV17D yellow fever vaccine. Each CDR3 is given with its conserved first and last residue. D genes are given only for firm matches. The size of a clone is reported for some rows only, either as once, few or many, or as a class for expanded clones.

J gene	V gene	D gene	clone size	CDR3 DNA	CDR3 protein
TRBJ1-5	TRBV28	NA	many	TGTGCCAGCAGTTTAAGGGCTAGCAATCAGCCCCAGCATTTT	CASSLRASNQPQHF
TRBJ1-1	TRBV12-3/TRBV12-4	NA	many	TGTGCCAGCAGTTTAGCGGGGGCCGGGACTGAAGCTTTCTTT	CASSLAGAGTEAFF
TRBJ2-5	TRBV27	NA	many	TGTGCCAGCAGTTTTCTGGGTGGAGAGACCCAGTACTTC	CASSFLGGETQYF
TRBJ2-7	TRBV7-2	TRBD2	many	TGTGCCAGCAGCTTAACCTCGGTAGCGGGAGGCTACGAGCAGTACTTC	CASSLTSVAGGYEQYF
TRBJ2-2	TRBV5-1	NA	many	TGCGCCAGCAGGTGGGACATGAACACCGGGGAGCTGTTTTTT	CASRWDMNTGELFF
TRBJ2-3	TRBV20-1	NA	NA	TGCAGTGCGGGAAAGATTGGCACAGATACGCAGTATTTT	CSAGKIGTDTQYF
TRBJ2-1	TRBV20-1	NA	many	TGCAGTGCTAGAGAGGTGTTTAGCGAGCAGTTCTTC	CSAREVFSEQFF
TRBJ2-1	TRBV5-1	TRBD2	many	TGCGCCAGCAGCTTGGGGGGGGGAGATGAGCAGTTCTTC	CASSLGGGDEQFF
TRBJ2-3	TRBV10-3	TRBD1	many	TGTGCCATCAGTGACAGGGGGAACACAGATACGCAGTATTTT	CAISDRGNTDTQYF
TRBJ2-3	TRBV12-3/TRBV12-4	TRBD2	many	TGTGCCACCGGAGGGACTAGCGGATATAGCACAGATACGCAGTATTTT	CATGGTSGYSTDTQYF
TRBJ2-1	TRBV5-1	TRBD1	many	TGCGCCAGCAGCCACAACTTGGCGACAGGGAGTGAGCAGTTCTTC	CASSHNLATGSEQFF
TRBJ1-4	TRBV7-9	NA	medium-sized	TGTGCCAGCACTCTCGCAACTAATGAAAAACTGTTTTTT	CASTLATNEKLFF
TRBJ2-7	TRBV6-2/TRBV6-3	NA	many	TGTGCCAGCAGTTACCCCGACGTCGGATTCTACGAGCAGTACTTC	CASSYPDVGFYEQYF
TRBJ2-7	TRBV7-2	NA	many	TGTGCCAGCCGCCGGGACCTGCTCTACGAGCAGTACTTC	CASRRDLLYEQYF
TRBJ2-3	TRBV7-2	NA	many	TGTGCCAGCACCGGCAGGGGATACGCAGATACGCAGTATTTT	CASTGRGYADTQYF
TRBJ2-7	TRBV5-1	TRBD2	many	TGCGCCAGCAGCCCCCGCCGGCCAGCGGGAACGGACGAGCAGTACTTC	CASSPRRPAGTDEQYF
TRBJ2-1	TRBV7-8	TRBD2	many	TGTGCCAGCAGACACCCTAGCGGGAGGGAGCAGTTCTTC	CASRHPSGREQFF
TRBJ1-2	TRBV6-5	NA	many	TGTGCCAGCAGTTTCTCGTCGGACAGCTATGGCTACACCTTC	CASSFSSDSYGYTF
TRBJ1-4	TRBV2	TRBD1	many	TGTGCCAGCAGTGGTCTTAGGACAGGAAGTCCCGCAACTAATGAAAAACTGTTTTTT	CASSGLRTGSPATNEKLFF
TRBJ2-1	TRBV25-1	TRBD2	many	TGTGCCAGCAGTGGCCCCCTGACAGGGAGGCTAGCGGGAGGTCCACGGGTTGTGAATGAGCAGTTCTTC	CASSGPLTGRLAGGPRVVNEQFF
TRBJ2-2	TRBV7-2	TRBD2	many	TGTGCCAGCAGCCCCGCCGGGACTAGGACCACCGGGGAGCTGTTTTTT	CASSPAGTRTTGELFF
TRBJ1-1	TRBV7-2	NA	many	TGTGCCAGCAGCGTCCCTGGATACCGGGACGGGGAATTAGGCGCTGAAGCTTTCTTT	CASSVPGYRDGELGAEAFF
TRBJ2-1	TRBV24-1	NA	many	TGTGCCACCAGTGCCGGGATAAGTGAGCAGTTCTTC	CATSAGISEQFF
TRBJ2-1	TRBV5-1	NA	many	TGCGCCAGCAGCTTGGACGGGACGGTCTACAATGAGCAGTTCTTC	CASSLDGTVYNEQFF
TRBJ2-2	TRBV21-1	NA	many	TGTGCCAGCAGCAAAGGGGGCAGGGAGGCCGGGGAGCTGTTTTTT	CASSKGGREAGELFF
TRBJ2-2	TRBV4-3	NA	many	TGCGCCAGCAGCCTCGGGCCGGGCACCGGGGAGCTGTTTTTT	CASSLGPGTGELFF
TRBJ1-5	TRBV7-2	NA	many	TGTGCCAGCAGCTTAGTTAGTCAGGGCAATCAGCCCCAGCATTTT	CASSLVSQGNQPQHF
TRBJ1-6	TRBV12-3/TRBV12-4	NA	many	TGTGCCAGCACCTCCTGGGGGGGGCTGAATTCACCCCTCCACTTT	CASTSWGGLNSPLHF
TRBJ2-1	TRBV7-8	TRBD2	many	TGTGCCAGCAGATCTACTAGCGGTACTAACAATGAGCAGTTCTTC	CASRSTSGTNNEQFF
TRBJ2-7	TRBV18	NA	many	TGTGCCAGCTCACCGACGCCTAGCGCTACCTACGAGCAGTACTTC	CASSPTPSATYEQYF
TRBJ2-4	TRBV6-5	TRBD2	NA	TGTGCCAGCAGCTCTAGCGGAACCGAGCCCCTAGCCAAAAACATTCAGTACTTC	CASSSSGTEPLAKNIQYF
TRBJ2-5	TRBV7-9	TRBD2	many	TGTGCCAGCAGCTCGGCGGGACTAGTTGATCAAGAGACCCAGTACTTC	CASSSAGLVDQETQYF
TRBJ1-5	TRBV12-3/TRBV12-4	TRBD1	many	TGTGCCAGCAGTGCGGGACAGGGGAATCAGCCCCAGCATTTT	CASSAGQGNQPQHF
TRBJ2-1	TRBV9	NA	many	TGTGCCAGCAGCCTTCCTGGAACCTTGAATGAGCAGTTCTTC	CASSLPGTLNEQFF
TRBJ1-1	TRBV15	NA	many	TGTGCCACCAGTCCTAGGGCGAGGAACACTGAAGCTTTCTTT	CATSPRARNTEAFF
TRBJ2-5	TRBV7-2	NA	many	TGTGCCAGCAGCGCCCCGGTTCAGGAGACCCAGTACTTC	CASSAPVQETQYF
TRBJ2-7	TRBV4-3	NA	many	TGCGCCAGCAGCCAAGTACAGGGCGGCTCCTACGAGCAGTACTTC	CASSQVQGGSYEQYF
TRBJ1-3	TRBV5-1	TRBD1	many	TGCGCCAGCAGCCTGGGACAGGCCCTCTCTGGAAACACCATATATTTT	CASSLGQALSGNTIYF
TRBJ1-1	TRBV5-1	NA	many	TGCGCCAGCAGGAGTGGCACTTTCAACACTGAAGCTTTCTTT	CASRSGTFNTEAFF
TRBJ2-5	TRBV2	NA	many	TGTGCCAGCAGTGAACCTTTTACGGACTACCAAGAGACCCAGTACTTC	CASSEPFTDYQETQYF
TRBJ2-7	TRBV3-1	TRBD2	many	TGTGCCAGCAGCCCAAGCGGGGCCTACGAGCAGTACTTC	CASSPSGAYEQYF
TRBJ1-2	TRBV7-2	NA	many	TGTGCCAGCAGCTTAATCAGGGAGGGCTACACCTTC	CASSLIREGYTF
TRBJ1-4	TRBV20-1	NA	many	TGCAGTGCCAATGGACAGTTTGCAACTAATGAAAAACTGTTTTTT	CSANGQFATNEKLFF
TRBJ2-7	TRBV30	NA	many	TGTGCCTGGAGTGGGGGTCTTCGCTACGAGCAGTACTTC	CAWSGGLRYEQYF
TRBJ2-5	TRBV7-9	NA	many	TGTGCCAGCAGCTCTCCACAGGGAAGGGAGACCCAGTACTTC	CASSSPQGRETQYF
TRBJ2-2	TRBV11-2	NA	medium-sized	TGTGCCAGCAGCTCCTCCTGGGTGGGCACCGGGGAGCTGTTTTTT	CASSSSWVGTGELFF
TRBJ2-5	TRBV5-4	TRBD2	many	TGTGCCAGCAGCCTATGGACTAGTCGAGAGACCCAGTACTTC	CASSLWTSRETQYF
TRBJ2-2	TRBV20-1	NA	many	TGCAGTGTCGGGACTGTTAACACCGGGGAGCTGTTTTTT	CSVGTVNTGELFF
TRBJ2-3	TRBV5-4	NA	many	TGTGCCAGCAGCCCCTCTTTGGCGGGAAGGGGGCAGTATTTT	CASSPSLAGRGQYF
TRBJ1-1	TRBV6-5	NA	many	TGTGCCAGCAGTTACTCGGAGGGGGGCACTGAAGCTTTCTTT	CASSYSEGGTEAFF
TRBJ2-2	TRBV9	TRBD1	many	TGTGCCAGCAGCACGGGACAGGCGTCGAACACCGGGGAGCTGTTTTTT	CASSTGQASNTGELFF
TRBJ1-1	TRBV4-1	NA	many	TGCGCCAGCAGCCACCTTGACGGGTGGGGAACTGAAGCTTTCTTT	CASSHLDGWGTEAFF
TRBJ2-5	TRBV7-6	NA	many	TGTGCCAGCAGCTTAGGTCCAGGTCGGGAGACCCAGTACTTC	CASSLGPGRETQYF
TRBJ2-7	TRBV6-5	NA	many	TGTGCCAGCAGTTACACCTCCCTGTGGTACGAGCAGTACTTC	CASSYTSLWYEQYF